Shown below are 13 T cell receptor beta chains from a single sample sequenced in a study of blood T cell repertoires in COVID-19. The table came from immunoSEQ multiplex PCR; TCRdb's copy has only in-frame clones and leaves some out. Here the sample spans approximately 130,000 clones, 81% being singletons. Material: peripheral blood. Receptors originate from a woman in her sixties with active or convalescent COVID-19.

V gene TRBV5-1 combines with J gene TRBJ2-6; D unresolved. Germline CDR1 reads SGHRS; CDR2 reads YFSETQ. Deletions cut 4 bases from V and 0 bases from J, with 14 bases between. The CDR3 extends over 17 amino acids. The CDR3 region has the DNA TGCGCCAGCAGCCTATTCGCTCGCCCCTCTGGGGCCAACGTCCTGACTTTC. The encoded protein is CASSLFARPSGANVLTF.

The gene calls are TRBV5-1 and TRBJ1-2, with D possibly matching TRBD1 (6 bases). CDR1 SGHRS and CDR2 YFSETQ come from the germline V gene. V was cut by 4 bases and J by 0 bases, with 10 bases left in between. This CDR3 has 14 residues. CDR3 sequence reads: CASSQDSSNYGYTF. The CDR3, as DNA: TGCGCCAGCAGCCAGGACAGTTCTAACTATGGCTACACCTTC.

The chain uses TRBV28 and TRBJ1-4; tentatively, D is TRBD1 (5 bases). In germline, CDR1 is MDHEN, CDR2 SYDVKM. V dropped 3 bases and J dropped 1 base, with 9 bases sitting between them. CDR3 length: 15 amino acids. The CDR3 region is CASSLGGLTNEKLFF. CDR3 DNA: TGTGCCAGCAGTTTGGGGGGTTTAACTAATGAAAAACTGTTTTTT.

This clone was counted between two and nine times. Here the CDR3 reads CASSLVPNTGANVLTF. For the CDR3, the DNA is TGTGCCAGCAGCTTAGTGCCAAACACTGGGGCCAACGTCCTGACTTTC. This chain links TRBV7-8 with TRBJ2-6; D call uncertain. The germline gives CDR1 SGHVS, CDR2 FQNEAQ. This CDR3 is built from 16 residues. Between the trimmed V and J ends, which lost 1 base and 2 bases, there was a span of 9 bases.

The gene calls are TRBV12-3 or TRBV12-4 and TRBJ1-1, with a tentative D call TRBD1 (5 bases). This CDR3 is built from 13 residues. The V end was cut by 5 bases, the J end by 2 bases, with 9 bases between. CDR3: CASSRQGNTEAFF. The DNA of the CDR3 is TGTGCCAGCAGTCGTCAGGGAAACACTGAAGCTTTCTTT.

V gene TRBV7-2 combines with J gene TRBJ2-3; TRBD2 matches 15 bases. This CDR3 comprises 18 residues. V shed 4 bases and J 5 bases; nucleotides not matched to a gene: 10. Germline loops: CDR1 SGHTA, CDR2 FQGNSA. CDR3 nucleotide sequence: TGTGCCAGCAGCTCCTGGGGACTAGCGGGAGGTGCAGGAGATACGCAGTATTTT. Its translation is CASSSWGLAGGAGDTQYF.

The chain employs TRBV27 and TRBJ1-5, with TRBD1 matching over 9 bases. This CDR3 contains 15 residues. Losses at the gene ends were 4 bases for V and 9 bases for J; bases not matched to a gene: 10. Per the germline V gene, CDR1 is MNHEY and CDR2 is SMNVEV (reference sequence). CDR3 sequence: CASSSGTGSRGPQHF. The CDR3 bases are TGTGCCAGCAGTTCCGGGACAGGGAGTCGTGGGCCCCAGCATTTT.

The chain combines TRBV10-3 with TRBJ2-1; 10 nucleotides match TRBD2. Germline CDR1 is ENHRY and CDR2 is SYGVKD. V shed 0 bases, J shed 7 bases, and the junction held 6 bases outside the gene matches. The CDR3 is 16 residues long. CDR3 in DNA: TGTGCCATCAGTGAGTCAGCTAGCGGGAGAATGAATGAGCAGTTCTTC. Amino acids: CAISESASGRMNEQFF.

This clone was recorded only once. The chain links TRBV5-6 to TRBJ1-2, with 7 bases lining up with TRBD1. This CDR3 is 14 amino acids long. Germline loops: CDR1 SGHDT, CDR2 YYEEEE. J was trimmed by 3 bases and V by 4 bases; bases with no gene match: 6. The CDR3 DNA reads TGTGCCAGCAGCGATTTCAGGGGGTACTATGGCTACACCTTC. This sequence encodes CASSDFRGYYGYTF. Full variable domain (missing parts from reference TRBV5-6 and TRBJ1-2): DAGVTQSPTHLIKTRGQQVTLRCSPKSGHDTVSWYQQALGQGPQFIFQYYEEEERQRGNFPDRFSGHQFPNYSSELNVNALLLGDSALYLCASSDFRGYYGYTFGSGTRLTVV.

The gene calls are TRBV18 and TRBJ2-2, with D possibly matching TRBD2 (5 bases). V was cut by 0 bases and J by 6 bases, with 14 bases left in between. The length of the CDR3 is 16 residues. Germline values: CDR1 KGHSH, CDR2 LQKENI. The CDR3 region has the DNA TGTGCCAGCTCACCACCTCCGAGGGTTGGGGCCGGGGAGCTGTTTTTT. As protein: CASSPPPRVGAGELFF.

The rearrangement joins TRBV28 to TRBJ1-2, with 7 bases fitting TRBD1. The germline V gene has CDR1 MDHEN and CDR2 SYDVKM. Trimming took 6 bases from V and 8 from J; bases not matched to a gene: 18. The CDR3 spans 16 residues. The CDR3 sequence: CASRPGLTGFGVGYTF. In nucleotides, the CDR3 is TGTGCCAGCAGGCCCGGCCTGACAGGGTTTGGTGTCGGCTACACCTTC.

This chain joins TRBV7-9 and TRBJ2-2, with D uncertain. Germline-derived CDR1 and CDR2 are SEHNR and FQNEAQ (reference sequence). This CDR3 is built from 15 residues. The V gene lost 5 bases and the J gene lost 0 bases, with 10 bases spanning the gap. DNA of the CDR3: TGTGCCAGCAGCCTTGTAGCCCCGAACACCGGGGAGCTGTTTTTT. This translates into CASSLVAPNTGELFF.

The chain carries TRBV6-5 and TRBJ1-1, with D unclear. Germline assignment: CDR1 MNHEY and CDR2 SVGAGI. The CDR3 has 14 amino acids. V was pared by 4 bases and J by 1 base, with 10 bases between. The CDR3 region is CASSSHRGNTEAFF. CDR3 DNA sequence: TGTGCCAGCAGTTCCCACCGGGGGAACACTGAAGCTTTCTTT.